This T cell receptor beta chain was identified during a study of shared clonotypes between healthy human individuals. Overall study: The study enrolled two women and three men aged 18 to 49.

V gave up 5 bases and J gave up 3 bases, with 8 bases separating them. The CDR3 totals 13 residues. Per the germline V gene, CDR1 is SEHNR and CDR2 is FQNEAQ (reference sequence). Naive CD8 cells lacked CD45RO, underwent positive selection for CCR7 and left out terminally differentiated effector memory CD45RA+ cells. Caucasian adults living in Nashville, Tennessee, provided all samples. Data came from immunoSEQ multiplex PCR; TCRdb stores just in-frame clones and leaves some out. Of 1.5 million to 2.5 million clones detected, about 94% appear once; the ten largest clones hold approximately 1%. This sequence was found in a young man in good health. The chain carries TRBV7-9 and TRBJ2-1; D is uncertain. Input material: naive CD8+ T cells sorted from blood. CDR3 residues: CASSDKDYNEQFF. CDR3 DNA: TGTGCCAGCAGCGATAAGGACTACAATGAGCAGTTCTTC.